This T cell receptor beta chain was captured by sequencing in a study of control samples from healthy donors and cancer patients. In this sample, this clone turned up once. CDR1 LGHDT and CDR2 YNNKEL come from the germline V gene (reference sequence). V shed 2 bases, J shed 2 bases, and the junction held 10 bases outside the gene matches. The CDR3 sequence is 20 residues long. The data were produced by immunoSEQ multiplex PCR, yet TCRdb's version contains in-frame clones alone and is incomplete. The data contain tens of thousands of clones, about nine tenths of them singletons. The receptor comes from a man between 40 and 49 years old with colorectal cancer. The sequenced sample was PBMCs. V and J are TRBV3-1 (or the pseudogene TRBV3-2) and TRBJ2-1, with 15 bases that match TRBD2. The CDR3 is CASSQSLGLAGGAPYNEQFF. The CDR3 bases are TGTGCCAGCAGCCAATCCCTAGGACTAGCGGGAGGGGCCCCCTACAATGAGCAGTTCTTC.